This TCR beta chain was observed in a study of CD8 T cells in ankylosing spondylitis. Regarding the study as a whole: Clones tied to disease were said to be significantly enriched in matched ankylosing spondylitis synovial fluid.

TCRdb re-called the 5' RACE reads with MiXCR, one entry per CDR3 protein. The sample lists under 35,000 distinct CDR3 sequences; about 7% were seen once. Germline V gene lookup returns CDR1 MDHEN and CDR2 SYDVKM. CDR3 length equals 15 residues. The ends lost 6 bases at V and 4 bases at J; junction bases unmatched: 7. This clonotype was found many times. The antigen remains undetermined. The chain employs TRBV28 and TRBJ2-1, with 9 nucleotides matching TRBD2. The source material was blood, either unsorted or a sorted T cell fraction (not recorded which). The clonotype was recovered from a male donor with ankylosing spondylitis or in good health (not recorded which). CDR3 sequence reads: CASRSRLAVYNEQFF. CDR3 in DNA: TGTGCCAGCAGATCTAGACTAGCGGTTTACAATGAGCAGTTCTTC.